This record covers a single T cell receptor beta chain. Antigen specificity is unknown. This entry is derived from a study of cytomegalovirus exposure and HLA in healthy donors. With 60 Vbeta and 13 Jbeta primers, the PCR was carried out. The data were produced by immunoSEQ multiplex PCR, yet TCRdb's version contains in-frame clones alone and is incomplete. The profile shows about 150,000 clones, about 87% of them singletons. Study outcomes and limitations: According to an earlier analysis, most TCR beta V segments yielded productive rearrangements about 90% or about 30% of the time. In a later analysis, common viral pathogens appeared linked to several of the most significant clusters. TCR sequences were mostly rare, though some public TCRs occurred in many donors.

There are 16 residues in the CDR3. Germline V CDR1 and CDR2: LNHNV, YYDKDF (reference sequence). Trimming removed 2 bases at V and 2 bases at J, with 10 bases between. The sample was PBMCs. The sequence derives from a woman in her 30s in good health and CMV-seronegative. The genes are TRBV15 and TRBJ2-6, with D tentatively TRBD1 (5 bases). This CDR3 reads CATSRSGRAGANVLTF. CDR3 DNA sequence: TGTGCCACCAGCAGATCAGGCAGGGCTGGGGCCAACGTCCTGACTTTC.